This is a list of T cell receptor beta chains from one sample in a study of blood T cell repertoires in COVID-19. Sequencing used immunoSEQ multiplex PCR; TCRdb keeps in-frame clones, though not all of them. The table records more than 200,000 clones, 85% to 90% of them present only once. Input material: PBMCs or T cells enriched from blood (not recorded which). The receptors derive from a woman younger than 45 with acute COVID-19. CDR3s include the opening cysteine and the closing phenylalanine or tryptophan. The order of the fields is V gene, clone size, J gene, D gene, CDR3 protein, CDR3 DNA. D genes are given only for firm matches. Size tells how often a clone was seen (once, few, many) or the class of an expanded clone, and some rows leave it out.

TRBV7-2	.	TRBJ2-2	.	CASSPYNTGELFF	TGTGCCAGCAGCCCTTATAACACCGGGGAGCTGTTTTTT
TRBV7-2	.	TRBJ1-2	TRBD1	CASSLDLGRGRLGYTF	TGTGCCAGCAGCTTAGATCTGGGCAGGGGGCGCCTTGGCTACACCTTC
TRBV29-1	.	TRBJ2-1	.	CSELRGSYNEQFF	TGCAGCGAACTCAGGGGCTCCTACAATGAGCAGTTCTTC
TRBV4-3	.	TRBJ1-1	.	CASSQEGRGWEAFF	TGCGCCAGCAGCCAAGAAGGCAGGGGATGGGAAGCTTTCTTT
TRBV19	.	TRBJ1-3	TRBD1	CASSTPGQRSGNTIYF	TGTGCCAGTAGTACCCCGGGACAGCGCTCTGGAAACACCATATATTTT
TRBV9	.	TRBJ2-3	.	CASSFPGPAETDTQYF	TGTGCCAGCAGCTTCCCTGGCCCGGCGGAGACAGATACGCAGTATTTT
TRBV11-2	few	TRBJ2-3	TRBD2	CASSSSFGGGTQYF	TGTGCCAGCAGCTCGTCCTTTGGGGGGGGTACGCAGTATTTT
TRBV12-3/TRBV12-4	.	TRBJ1-2	.	CASSLNLAYGYTF	TGTGCCAGCAGTTTAAATTTAGCGTATGGCTACACCTTC
TRBV5-4	.	TRBJ2-2	.	CASKSAGNTGELFF	TGTGCCAGCAAGTCGGCGGGCAACACCGGGGAGCTGTTTTTT
TRBV10-3	.	TRBJ2-7	.	CAISSTGEVYEQYF	TGTGCCATCAGCTCCACAGGGGAGGTGTACGAGCAGTACTTC
TRBV3-1/TRBV3-2	.	TRBJ1-1	.	CASSQDRNPGHMNTEAFF	TGTGCCAGCAGCCAAGACCGAAACCCGGGACATATGAACACTGAAGCTTTCTTT
TRBV14	.	TRBJ1-4	.	CASSRYLVANEKLFF	TGTGCCAGCAGCCGGTACTTAGTTGCTAATGAAAAACTGTTTTTT
TRBV2	.	TRBJ2-7	TRBD2	CASTVSWEDGGSEQYF	TGTGCCAGTACCGTTTCCTGGGAGGACGGGGGGAGCGAGCAGTACTTC
TRBV6-5	.	TRBJ1-6	TRBD1	CASTADRVGSPLHF	TGTGCCAGCACTGCGGACAGGGTTGGCTCACCCCTCCACTTT
TRBV9	.	TRBJ1-2	.	CASSPGMGGWYGYTF	TGTGCCAGCAGCCCAGGGATGGGGGGTTGGTATGGCTACACCTTC
TRBV6-5	few	TRBJ2-7	.	CASRSPQGTYEQYF	TGTGCCAGCCGTAGCCCTCAGGGGACCTACGAGCAGTACTTC
TRBV10-3	.	TRBJ1-6	TRBD1	CAISETGEWAPLHF	TGTGCCATCAGCGAGACAGGGGAATGGGCACCCCTCCACTTT
TRBV6-4	.	TRBJ1-6	.	CASSDSRGGSPLHF	TGTGCCAGCAGTGACTCGAGGGGGGGCTCACCCCTCCACTTT
TRBV19	.	TRBJ2-7	.	CASSITWASYEQYF	TGTGCCAGTAGTATTACTTGGGCTTCCTACGAGCAGTACTTC
TRBV7-3	.	TRBJ2-1	.	CASSSENYEQFF	TGTGCCAGCAGCTCCGAGAATTATGAGCAGTTCTTC
TRBV23-1	.	TRBJ1-5	TRBD1	CASSQSRIWTGGTSNQPQHF	TGCGCCAGCAGTCAATCGCGGATTTGGACAGGGGGCACTAGCAATCAGCCCCAGCATTTT
TRBV5-6	.	TRBJ2-7	.	CASSVGTEQYF	TGTGCCAGCAGCGTGGGGACAGAGCAGTACTTC
TRBV29-1	.	TRBJ1-4	.	CSVGMNYNEKLFF	TGCAGCGTTGGAATGAACTACAATGAAAAACTGTTTTTT
TRBV20-1	.	TRBJ2-2	.	CSASKLAANTGELFF	TGCAGTGCTAGTAAACTAGCTGCGAACACCGGGGAGCTGTTTTTT
TRBV29-1	once	TRBJ1-1	TRBD1	CSVVQGNLGTEAFF	TGCAGCGTCGTACAGGGGAACTTGGGAACTGAAGCTTTCTTT
TRBV4-2	.	TRBJ2-3	TRBD2	CASSRPPSGGGEGITQYF	TGTGCCAGCAGCCGACCCCCTAGCGGGGGGGGAGAGGGGATTACGCAGTATTTT
TRBV10-1	.	TRBJ2-5	TRBD1	CASSEGDRAKETQYF	TGCGCCAGCAGTGAGGGGGACAGAGCCAAAGAGACCCAGTACTTC
TRBV2	.	TRBJ2-5	.	CASSYERETQYF	TGTGCCAGCAGTTATGAGAGGGAGACCCAGTACTTC
TRBV10-3	.	TRBJ1-6	TRBD1	CAISDPDRSSYNSPLHF	TGTGCCATCAGTGATCCGGACAGGAGCTCCTATAATTCACCCCTCCACTTT
TRBV2	.	TRBJ2-1	TRBD2	CASSIAGGSPVTEQFF	TGTGCCAGCAGTATAGCGGGGGGCTCCCCTGTCACTGAGCAGTTCTTC
TRBV6-1	.	TRBJ1-5	TRBD1	CASSEYGLPGQGLWNQPQHF	TGTGCCAGCAGTGAATACGGATTGCCGGGACAGGGACTATGGAATCAGCCCCAGCATTTT